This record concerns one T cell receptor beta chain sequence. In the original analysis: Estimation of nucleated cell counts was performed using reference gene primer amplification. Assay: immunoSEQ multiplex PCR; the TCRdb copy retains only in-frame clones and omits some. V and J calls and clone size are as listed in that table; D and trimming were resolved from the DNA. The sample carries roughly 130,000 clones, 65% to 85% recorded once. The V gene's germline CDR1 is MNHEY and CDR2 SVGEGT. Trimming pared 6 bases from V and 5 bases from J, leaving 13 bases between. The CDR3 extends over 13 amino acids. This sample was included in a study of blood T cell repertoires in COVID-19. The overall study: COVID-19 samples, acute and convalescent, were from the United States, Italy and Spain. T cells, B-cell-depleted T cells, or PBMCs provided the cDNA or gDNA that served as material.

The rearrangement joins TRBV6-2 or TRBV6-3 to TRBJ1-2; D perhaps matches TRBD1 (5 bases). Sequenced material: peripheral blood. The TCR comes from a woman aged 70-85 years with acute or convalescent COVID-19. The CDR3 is CASSPDMRYGYTF. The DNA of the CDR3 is TGTGCCAGCAGCCCGGACATGAGGTATGGCTACACCTTC.